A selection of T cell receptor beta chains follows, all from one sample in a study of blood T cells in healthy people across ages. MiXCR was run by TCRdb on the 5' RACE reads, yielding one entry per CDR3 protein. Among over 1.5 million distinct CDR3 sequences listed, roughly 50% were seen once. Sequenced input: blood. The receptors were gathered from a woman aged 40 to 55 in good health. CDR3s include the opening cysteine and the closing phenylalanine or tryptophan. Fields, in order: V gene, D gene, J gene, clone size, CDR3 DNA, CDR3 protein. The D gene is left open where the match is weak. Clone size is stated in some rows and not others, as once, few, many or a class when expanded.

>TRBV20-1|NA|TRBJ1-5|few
TGCAGTGCTAGTGAGCGCAATCAGCCCCAGCATTTT
CSASERNQPQHF
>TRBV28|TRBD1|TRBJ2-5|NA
TGTGCCAGCAGTTTATACGGCAGGGGGCGCGGAGAGACCCAGTACTTC
CASSLYGRGRGETQYF
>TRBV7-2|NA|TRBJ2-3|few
TGTGCCAGCAGCTTTATGGACAGCACAGATACGCAGTATTTT
CASSFMDSTDTQYF
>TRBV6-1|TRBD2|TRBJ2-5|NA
TGTGCCAGCAGTGAAAGCGGGGACCAAGAGACCCAGTACTTC
CASSESGDQETQYF
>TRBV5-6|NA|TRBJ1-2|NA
TGTGCCGCCGGAGCTGCGTCTAACTATGGCTACACCTTC
CAAGAASNYGYTF
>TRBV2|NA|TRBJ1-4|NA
TGTGCCAGCCTACAGTCGGGGGGCGCTAATGAAAAACTGTTTTTT
CASLQSGGANEKLFF
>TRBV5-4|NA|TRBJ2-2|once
TGTGCCAGCAGCACCGAGACGGTGGGGACCGGGGAGCTGTTTTTT
CASSTETVGTGELFF
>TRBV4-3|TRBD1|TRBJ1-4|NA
TGCGCCAGCAGCCAAGATCGGGCAGGGGGGGTGAAAAAACTGTTTTTT
CASSQDRAGGVKKLFF
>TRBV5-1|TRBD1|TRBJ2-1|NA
TGCGCCAGCAGCTTGCGGCCGGGGACAGCGGATAATGAGCAGTTCTTC
CASSLRPGTADNEQFF
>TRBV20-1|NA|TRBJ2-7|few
TGCAGTGCTGTAGGGGACGAGCAGTACTTC
CSAVGDEQYF
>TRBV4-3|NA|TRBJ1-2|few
TGCGCCAGCAGCCAAGATTTGTCAGGGCATGGCTACACCTTC
CASSQDLSGHGYTF
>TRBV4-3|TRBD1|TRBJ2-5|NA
TGCGCCAGCAGCCAATTCCTTGGGGGACAGGGCCAAGAGACCCAGTACTTC
CASSQFLGGQGQETQYF
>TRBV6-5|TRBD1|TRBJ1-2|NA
TGTGCCAGCACCGAGAACAGGGGGCGAGGCTACACCTTC
CASTENRGRGYTF
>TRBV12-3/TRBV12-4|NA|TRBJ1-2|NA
TGTGCCAGCAGCCACCGGGGGCCAGGGGCAGCTCATGGCTACACCTTC
CASSHRGPGAAHGYTF
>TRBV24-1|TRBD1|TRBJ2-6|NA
TGTGCCACCAGTGATTCGGGGACAGGGGTTTCTGGGGCCAACGTCCTGACTTTC
CATSDSGTGVSGANVLTF
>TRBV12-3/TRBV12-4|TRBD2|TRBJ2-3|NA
TGTGCCAGCAGACCCGGGAGGCAGCTCTCCACAGATACGCAGTATTTT
CASRPGRQLSTDTQYF
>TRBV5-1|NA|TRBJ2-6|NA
TGCGCCAGCAGCTTGAATCCGGGTGTTTCTGGGGCCAACGTCCTGACTTTC
CASSLNPGVSGANVLTF
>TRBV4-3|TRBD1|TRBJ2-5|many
TGCGCCAGCAGCCAAGGAGGACAGGGAGGAGAGACCCAGTACTTC
CASSQGGQGGETQYF
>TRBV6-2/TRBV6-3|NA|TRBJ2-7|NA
TGTGCCAGCAGCTCCAATAGGAGGGGATCCTACGAGCAGTACTTC
CASSSNRRGSYEQYF
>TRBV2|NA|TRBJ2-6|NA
TGTGCAAAACTCGCCGCGGGGTCTGGGGCCAACGTCCTGACTTTC
CAKLAAGSGANVLTF
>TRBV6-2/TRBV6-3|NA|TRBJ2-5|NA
TGTGCCAGCAGTTCCGCAGGGTCCGGGCAGACCCAGTACTTC
CASSSAGSGQTQYF
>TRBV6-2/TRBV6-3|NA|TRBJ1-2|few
TGTGCCAGCAGTTACGCCGGACTAACCACCTTC
CASSYAGLTTF
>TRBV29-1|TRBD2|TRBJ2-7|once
TGCAGCGTTGGAGTAGCTAGCGGGGGGGCCATTTACGAGCAGTACTTC
CSVGVASGGAIYEQYF
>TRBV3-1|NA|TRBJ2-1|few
TGTGCCAGCAGCAACCGGGCCCAGGACTATGAGCAGTTCTTC
CASSNRAQDYEQFF
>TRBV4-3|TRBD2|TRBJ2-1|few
TGCGCCAGCAGCCAAGATACTATAGCGGGGGGCGTCAATGAGCAGTTCTTC
CASSQDTIAGGVNEQFF
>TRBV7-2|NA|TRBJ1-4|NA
TGTGCCGGCAGCTTGGAGACCCTGAAACTGTTTTTT
CAGSLETLKLFF
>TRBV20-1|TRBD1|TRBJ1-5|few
TGCAGTGCTAGGACAGGGGGTAATCAGCCCCAGCATTTT
CSARTGGNQPQHF
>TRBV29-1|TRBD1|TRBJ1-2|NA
TGCAGCGTAAGACAGGGGCAGGATGGCTACACCTTC
CSVRQGQDGYTF
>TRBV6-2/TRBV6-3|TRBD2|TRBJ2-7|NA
TGTGCCAGCAGTCACCTACCCTCTACGGGGGGGCCTCTCTACGAGCAGTACTTC
CASSHLPSTGGPLYEQYF
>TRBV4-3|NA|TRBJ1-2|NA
TGCGCCAGCAGCCAAGGTCTACAGAACTATGGCTACACCTTC
CASSQGLQNYGYTF
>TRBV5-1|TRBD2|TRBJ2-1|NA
TGCGCCAGCAGCCCTCGGACTAGCGGGCCGGTTAATGAGCAGTTCTTC
CASSPRTSGPVNEQFF
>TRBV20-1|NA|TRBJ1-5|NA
TGCAGTGCTAGAGGACAGGATCAGCCCCAGCATTTT
CSARGQDQPQHF
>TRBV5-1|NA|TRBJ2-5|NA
TGCGCCAGCATTGGGGAAAAAACTCCAAAAGAGACCCAGTACTTC
CASIGEKTPKETQYF
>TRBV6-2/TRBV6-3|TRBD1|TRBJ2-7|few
TGTGCCAGCAGCCAGCCGGGACAGGTGATCTACGAGCAGTACTTC
CASSQPGQVIYEQYF
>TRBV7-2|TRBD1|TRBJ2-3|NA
TGTGCCAGCAGCTTAGTTCTTAAGACAGGGCCCACAGATACGCAGTATTTT
CASSLVLKTGPTDTQYF
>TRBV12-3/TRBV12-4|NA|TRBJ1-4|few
TGTGCCAGCAGTCCGGCAGGGTACGAAAGTGAAAAACTGTTTTTT
CASSPAGYESEKLFF
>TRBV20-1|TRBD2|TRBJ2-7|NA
TGCAGTGCTCCTAGCGGGATGTATTCCTACGAGCAGTACTTC
CSAPSGMYSYEQYF
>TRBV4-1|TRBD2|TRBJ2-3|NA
TGCGCCAGCAGCCAGGTGACTAGCGCAGATACGCAGTATTTT
CASSQVTSADTQYF
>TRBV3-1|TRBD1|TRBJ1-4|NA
TGTGCCAGCAGCCAAAATGCCGGGACAGGGGCTGAAAAACTGTTTTTT
CASSQNAGTGAEKLFF
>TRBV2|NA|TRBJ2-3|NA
TGTGCCAGCATGTCCCGACGGCAGACAAGGCCCACAGATACGCAGTATTTT
CASMSRRQTRPTDTQYF
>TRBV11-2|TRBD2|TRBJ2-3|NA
TGTGCCAGCAGCGCAGGACTAGCGGGGTCACGAACAGATACGCAGTATTTT
CASSAGLAGSRTDTQYF
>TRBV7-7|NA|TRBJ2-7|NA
TGTGCTAGCAGGAAATCGCAGGGAAAAGGCCGCTGCCGTGACTACGAGCAGTACTTC
CASRKSQGKGRCRDYEQYF
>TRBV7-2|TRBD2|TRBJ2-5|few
TGTGCCAGCAGCTTAGTTAGAATCCTAGCGGGGCATCAAGAGACCCAGTACTTC
CASSLVRILAGHQETQYF
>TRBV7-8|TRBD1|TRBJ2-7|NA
TGTGCCAGCAGCGAGGACAGGGCTGGCGAGCAGTACTTC
CASSEDRAGEQYF
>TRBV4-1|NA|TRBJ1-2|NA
TGCGCCAGCAGCCAAGATGTCGGGGCAGGGCATGGCTACACCTTC
CASSQDVGAGHGYTF
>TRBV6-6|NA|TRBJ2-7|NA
TGTGCCAGCAGTTACAGGTTCAGGTTCCTGGGATCCTACGAGCAGTACTTC
CASSYRFRFLGSYEQYF
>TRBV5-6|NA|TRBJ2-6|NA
TGTGCCAGCAGATTCCTTTCAGGAGGCTCTGGGGCCAACGTCCTGACTTTC
CASRFLSGGSGANVLTF
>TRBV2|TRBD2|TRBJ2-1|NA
TGTGCCAGCAGCAGGCAGCCTAGCGGAACCTACAATAAGCAGTTCTTC
CASSRQPSGTYNKQFF
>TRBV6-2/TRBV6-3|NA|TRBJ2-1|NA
TGTGCCAGCGGGGAGGTTGGGTACAATGAGCAGTTCTTC
CASGEVGYNEQFF
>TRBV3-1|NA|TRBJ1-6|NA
TGTGCCAGCAGCCAAGGTGCAGGTACTACGAATTCACCCCTCCACTTT
CASSQGAGTTNSPLHF
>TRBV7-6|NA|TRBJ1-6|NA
TGTGCCAGCAGCTTAGACGGAAATAATTCACCCCTCCACTTT
CASSLDGNNSPLHF
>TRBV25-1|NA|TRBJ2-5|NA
TGTGCCAGCAGTGCCTACCAGGGGGAGACCCAGTACTTC
CASSAYQGETQYF
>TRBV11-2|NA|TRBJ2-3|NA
TGTGCCAGCAGCCTCCAGCTTGGGCCCACAGATACGCAGTATTTT
CASSLQLGPTDTQYF